The 18 T cell receptor beta chains below come from one sample, sequenced in a study of blood T cell repertoires in COVID-19. Assay used: immunoSEQ multiplex PCR; TCRdb lists only in-frame clones, some missing. The sample carries around 180,000 clones, over 75% recorded once. Sequences were obtained from peripheral blood. The receptors shown here come from a human donor with active or convalescent COVID-19. The donor label of this sample is uncertain.

The rearrangement uses TRBV11-3 and TRBJ2-7; perhaps TRBD1 as D (5 bases). The germline V gene encodes CDR1 SGHNT and CDR2 YENEEA. The CDR3 extends over 14 amino acids. The V end lost 0 bases, the J end lost 6 bases, and 12 bases lay between the germline ends. CDR3 DNA: TGTGCCAGCAGCTTAGAGGACACTTTGGGCGAGCAGTACTTC. This codes for CASSLEDTLGEQYF.

The chain is built from TRBV27 and TRBJ2-3; maybe TRBD1 (5 bases). This CDR3 comprises 14 residues. The ends were cut back, 4 bases at V and 4 bases at J, with 12 bases in the middle. CDR1 and CDR2 (germline): MNHEY, SMNVEV (reference sequence). CDR3 in DNA: TGTGCCAGCAGTTGGAGCAGGGCGGCAGATACGCAGTATTTT. Translating it yields CASSWSRAADTQYF.

As to this clone: The same CDR3 can be traced to other DNA sequences in this sample. The V and J genes are TRBV18 and TRBJ2-5; D may be TRBD1 (6 bases). Germline CDR1 is KGHSH and CDR2 is LQKENI. Trimming pared 6 bases from V and 2 bases from J, leaving 10 bases between. This CDR3 is built from 13 residues. The CDR3 loop reads CASSPGQQETQYF. Written as DNA, the CDR3 is TGTGCCAGCTCCCCAGGACAGCAAGAGACCCAGTACTTC.

The chain links TRBV11-2 to TRBJ2-1; 9 bases match TRBD2. This CDR3 comprises 18 residues. V dropped 5 bases and J dropped 7; count of bases not matched to a gene: 18. Looked up from germline, CDR1 is SGHAT and CDR2 is FQNNGV. CDR3 amino acids: CASSPLRGTSLPINEQFF. DNA of the CDR3: TGTGCCAGCAGCCCTTTACGAGGGACTAGCCTCCCGATAAATGAGCAGTTCTTC.

This clone was observed a single time. The V gene is TRBV5-1, the J gene TRBJ2-1; TRBD2 aligns across 8 bases. The CDR3 totals 16 residues. Germline V CDR1 and CDR2: SGHRS, YFSETQ. V was pared by 3 bases and J by 2 bases, with 7 bases of the junction left unmatched. The CDR3 DNA sequence: TGCGCCAGCAGCTCGGGAGGTAGCGGGGCCTACAATGAGCAGTTCTTC. Translating gives CASSSGGSGAYNEQFF.

This rearrangement joins TRBV19 to TRBJ2-1; TRBD2 matches 9 bases. The germline V gene has CDR1 LNHDA and CDR2 SQIVND (reference sequence). This CDR3 contains 18 residues. V shed 5 bases and J 12 bases; nucleotides not matched to a gene: 23. Written as DNA, the CDR3 is TGTGCCAGTAGTTTCAGCAACTGGGCGGGAGGGCCGGTTCAGGTGCAGTTCTTC. It encodes CASSFSNWAGGPVQVQFF.

The chain uses TRBV9 and TRBJ1-1; weak D call: TRBD1 (5 bases). Trimming pared 3 bases from V and 5 bases from J, leaving 14 bases between. From germline, CDR1 is SGDLS and CDR2 YYNGEE. This CDR3 spans 14 amino acids. CDR3: CASSGPGGGTEAFF. The CDR3 DNA reads TGTGCCAGCAGCGGACCTGGTGGGGGGACTGAAGCTTTCTTT.

This chain connects TRBV6-2 or TRBV6-3 to TRBJ2-6, with 10 positions matching TRBD2. Germline lookup yields CDR1 MNHEY and CDR2 SVGEGT. The CDR3 has 20 amino acids. V was pared by 2 bases and J by 0 bases, with 10 bases of the junction left unmatched. CDR3 amino acids: CASSYPASGSLSSGANVLTF. The CDR3 DNA is TGTGCCAGCAGTTACCCGGCTAGCGGGAGCCTTTCCTCTGGGGCCAACGTCCTGACTTTC.

Only one count was recorded for this clone. The chain employs TRBV28 and TRBJ2-7, with 11 bases fitting TRBD2. The V segment lost 3 bases and the J segment 3 bases; nucleotides outside the gene matches: 16. The CDR3 is made up of 19 amino acids. Germline V CDR1 and CDR2: MDHEN, SYDVKM. This chain's CDR3 is CASSFPSPLLAGEIYEQYF. DNA for the CDR3: TGTGCCAGCAGTTTCCCCAGCCCCCTACTAGCGGGAGAAATCTACGAGCAGTACTTC.

The CDR3 DNA reads as TGTGCCAGCAGTGAAAGGGGCCGGGGCAATCAGCCCCAGCATTTT. It specifies CASSERGRGNQPQHF. V gene TRBV6-1 combines with J gene TRBJ1-5; tentatively, D is TRBD1 (5 bases). Trimming shortened V by 2 bases and J by 2 bases, and 10 bases separated the two germline ends. This CDR3 region has 15 residues. Germline-derived CDR1 and CDR2 are MNHNS and SASEGT.

Regarding this clone: Other DNA sequences in this sample translate to the same CDR3. The chain employs TRBV3-1 (or the pseudogene TRBV3-2) and TRBJ2-3; 7 nucleotides line up with TRBD2. V dropped 1 base and J dropped 4; count of bases not matched to a gene: 2. The V gene's germline CDR1 is LGHDT and CDR2 YNNKEL (reference sequence). This CDR3 spans 14 amino acids. CDR3 sequence (DNA): TGTGCCAGCAGCCAAGGTGGGGGGGCAGATACGCAGTATTTT. Translated, it gives CASSQGGGADTQYF.

The CDR3 loop reads CSVIAGGVDTQYF. The DNA for the CDR3 is TGCAGCGTTATAGCGGGAGGTGTAGATACGCAGTATTTT. The chain joins TRBV29-1 to TRBJ2-3, with 10 bases fitting TRBD2. This CDR3 comprises 13 residues. V gave up 5 bases and J gave up 5 bases; unmatched junction bases: 4. CDR1 is SQVTM, CDR2 ANQGSEA, per germline.

This chain links TRBV21-1 with TRBJ1-2. TRBV21-1 counts as a pseudogene. The CDR3 spans 13 residues. The CDR3 bases are TGTGCCTTAAAAGGGGGGGGGTCCCATGGCTACACCTTC. Protein product: CALKGGGSHGYTF.

The chain joins TRBV30 to TRBJ1-4; TRBD1 matches 7 bases. The CDR3 spans 15 residues. With V trimmed by 5 bases and J by 7 bases, 13 bases remained unmatched. Germline V lookup: CDR1 GTSNPN, CDR2 SVGIG (reference sequence). CDR3 coding DNA: TGTGCCTGGGGACCGAACAGGGGTAGGGTTGAAAAACTGTTTTTT. This sequence encodes CAWGPNRGRVEKLFF.

The chain links TRBV3-1 (or the pseudogene TRBV3-2) to TRBJ2-4; TRBD1 aligns across 7 bases. The CDR3 runs to 15 residues. Germline V CDR1 and CDR2: LGHDT, YNNKEL (reference sequence). With 0 bases clipped from V and 6 bases from J, the junction kept 5 bases outside the gene matches. CDR3 sequence: CASSQDHRQGNIQYF. For the CDR3, the DNA is TGTGCCAGCAGCCAAGACCATCGACAGGGAAACATTCAGTACTTC.

The rearrangement joins TRBV5-6 to TRBJ1-6; D gene ambiguous. Germline values: CDR1 SGHDT, CDR2 YYEEEE. The CDR3 is 12 residues long. V was clipped by 6 bases and J by 4 bases, with 5 bases between them. The CDR3 DNA reads TGTGCCAGCATGACATATAATTCACCCCTCCACTTT. This sequence encodes CASMTYNSPLHF.

Details on this clone: Other DNA sequences within the sample encode an identical CDR3. This chain joins TRBV19 and TRBJ1-5; TRBD1 agrees at 7 bases. The CDR3 loop spans 14 amino acids. Germline CDR1 and CDR2: LNHDA and SQIVND (reference sequence). V shed 4 bases, J shed 7 bases, and the junction held 7 bases outside the gene matches. The CDR3: CASSTRQGWQPQHF. The CDR3 DNA reads as TGTGCCAGTAGTACCCGACAGGGCTGGCAGCCCCAGCATTTT.

V and J are TRBV5-4 and TRBJ2-7; 7 positions match TRBD2. The length of the CDR3 is 13 residues. Germline V gives CDR1 SGHNT, CDR2 YYREEE (reference sequence). V was pared by 4 bases and J by 4 bases, with 5 bases of the junction left unmatched. Here the CDR3 reads CASSLSGVYEQYF. The CDR3 nucleotides are TGTGCCAGCAGCCTGAGCGGGGTTTACGAGCAGTACTTC.